Below, one T cell receptor beta chain is given with its context. As handled by the study authors: Reference gene primer amplification gave estimated nucleated cell counts. Using immunoSEQ multiplex PCR, the repertoire was profiled, and TCRdb retains in-frame clones only, with some absent. The V and J calls and the clone size are those of that table, but D and trimming were determined from the DNA. The sample records some 45,000 clones, roughly 88% being singletons. This sample stems from a study of blood T cell repertoires in COVID-19. Study context: Samples of COVID-19 (acute and convalescent) were obtained from the United States, Italy and Spain.

Sequenced sample: peripheral blood. This TCR was sampled from a human donor in a cohort sampled during active COVID-19.

The CDR3 bases are TGTGCCAGCAGCACCGCAGGGGCTTATAATGAAAAACTGTTTTTT. This gives the protein CASSTAGAYNEKLFF. The chain couples TRBV6-5 to TRBJ1-4, with D perhaps matching TRBD1 (6 bases). CDR1 and CDR2 from the germline V gene are MNHEY and SVGAGI. Trimming left V 6 bases short and J 4 bases short, with 15 bases between. The CDR3 is 15 amino acids.